This T cell receptor beta chain was obtained from a study of T cell responses to AZD1222 COVID-19 vaccine. Profiling relied on immunoSEQ multiplex PCR, and the TCRdb table lists in-frame clones only, not all of them. The data hold 140,000 to 150,000 clones, with approximately 85% observed a single time. This CDR3 comprises 14 residues. Trimming removed 3 bases from V and 7 bases from J; junction bases left unmatched: 4. Germline assignment: CDR1 SGDLS and CDR2 YYNGEE. This clonotype was sampled from an adult in good health. The chain joins TRBV9 to TRBJ1-6; 7 bases fit TRBD1. This specimen consisted of peripheral blood, obtained on day 0 of AZD1222 vaccination. CDR3 residues: CASSGQGENSPLHF. CDR3 coding DNA: TGTGCCAGCAGCGGACAGGGCGAGAATTCACCCCTCCACTTT. Full variable domain (remainder filled in from reference TRBV9 and TRBJ1-6): DSGVTQTPKHLITATGQRVTLRCSPRSGDLSVYWYQQSLDQGLQFLIQYYNGEERAKGNILERFSAQQFPDLHSELNLSSLELGDSALYFCASSGQGENSPLHFGNGTRLTVT.